This T cell receptor (beta chain) was sequenced in a study of OX40 agonist ivuxolimab in advanced cancers. Profiling relied on immunoSEQ multiplex PCR, and the TCRdb table lists in-frame clones only, not all of them. The table has about 69,000 clones, around 90% seen once. Per germline, CDR1 SQVTM and CDR2 ANQGSEA. This CDR3 comprises 18 residues. The V and J ends lost 6 bases and 2 bases, in that order; junction bases with no gene match: 9. The chain is built from TRBV29-1 and TRBJ2-6; 14 nucleotides line up with TRBD2. The specimen comprised CD4+ or CD8+ T cells sorted from blood, sampled in a trial of the OX40 agonist ivuxolimab. The sequence came from an adult with an advanced solid tumor such as melanoma, head and neck, liver or kidney cancer. CDR3 nucleotides: TGCAGCGTAGTTGGGGTGACTAGCGGGAGGGCTGGGGCCAACGTCCTGACTTTC. Translated, it gives CSVVGVTSGRAGANVLTF.